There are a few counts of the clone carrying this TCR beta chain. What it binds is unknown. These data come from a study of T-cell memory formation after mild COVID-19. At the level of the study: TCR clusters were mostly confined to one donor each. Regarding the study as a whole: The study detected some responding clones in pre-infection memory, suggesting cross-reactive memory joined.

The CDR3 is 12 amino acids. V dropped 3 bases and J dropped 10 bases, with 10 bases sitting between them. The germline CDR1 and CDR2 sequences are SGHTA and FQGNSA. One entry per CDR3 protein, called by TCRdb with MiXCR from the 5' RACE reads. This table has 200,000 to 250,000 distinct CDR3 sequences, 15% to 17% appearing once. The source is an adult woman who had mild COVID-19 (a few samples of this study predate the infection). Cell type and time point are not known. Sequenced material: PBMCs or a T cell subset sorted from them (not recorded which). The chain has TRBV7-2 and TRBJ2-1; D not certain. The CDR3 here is CASSLTSWEQFF. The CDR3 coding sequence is TGTGCCAGCAGCTTGACCAGCTGGGAGCAGTTCTTC.